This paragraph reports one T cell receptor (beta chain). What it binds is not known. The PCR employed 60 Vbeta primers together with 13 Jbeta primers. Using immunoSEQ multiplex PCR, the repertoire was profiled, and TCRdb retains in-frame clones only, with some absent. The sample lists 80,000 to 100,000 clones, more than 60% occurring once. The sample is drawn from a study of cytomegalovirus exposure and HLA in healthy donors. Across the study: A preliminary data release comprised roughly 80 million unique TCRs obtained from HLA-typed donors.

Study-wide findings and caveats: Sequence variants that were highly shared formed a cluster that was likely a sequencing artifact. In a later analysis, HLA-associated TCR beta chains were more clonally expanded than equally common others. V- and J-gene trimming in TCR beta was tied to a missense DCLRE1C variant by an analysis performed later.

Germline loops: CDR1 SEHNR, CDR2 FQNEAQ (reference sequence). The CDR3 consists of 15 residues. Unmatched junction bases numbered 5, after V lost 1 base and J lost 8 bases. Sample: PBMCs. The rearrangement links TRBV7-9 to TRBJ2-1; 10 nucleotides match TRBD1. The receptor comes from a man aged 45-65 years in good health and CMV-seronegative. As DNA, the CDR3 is TGTGCCAGCAGCTTAGGACAGGGGGCGGTCGATGAGCAGTTCTTC. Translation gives CASSLGQGAVDEQFF. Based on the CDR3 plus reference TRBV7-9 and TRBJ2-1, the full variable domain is DTGVSQNPRHKITKRGQNVTFRCDPISEHNRLYWYRQTLGQGPEFLTYFQNEAQLEKSRLLSDRFSAERPKGSFSTLEIQRTEQGDSAMYLCASSLGQGAVDEQFFGPGTRLTVL.